These 21 T cell receptor beta chains came from one sample sequenced in a study of shared clonotypes between healthy human individuals. Clones were read by immunoSEQ multiplex PCR, and TCRdb kept only the in-frame ones, dropping some. Of some 2,500,000 clones detected, 85% to 95% appear once; the ten largest clones hold approximately 0.4%. The specimen sequenced was naive CD4+ T cells from PBMCs. Subset denoted: CD45RA+ positively selected. These receptors were taken from a man aged 18 to 29 in good health. Some clones in this sample may be carry-over from other donors' samples.

The chain links TRBV19 to TRBJ2-7, with TRBD1 matching 7 bases. Germline V lookup: CDR1 LNHDA, CDR2 SQIVND (reference sequence). The CDR3 contains 11 residues. The J segment lost 3 bases and the V segment lost 10 bases, leaving 3 bases of the junction unmatched. CDR3 in DNA: TGTGCCATAGACAGGGACTACGAGCAGTACTTC. Translation: CAIDRDYEQYF.

The gene calls are TRBV2 and TRBJ1-3, with D maybe TRBD1 (5 bases). Germline lookup yields CDR1 SNHLY and CDR2 FYNNEI. Trimming removed 0 bases from V and 4 bases from J, with 7 bases in between. This CDR3 is 14 amino acids long. CDR3 sequence (DNA): TGTGCCAGCAGTGAAGCGAGACAGGGAAACACCATATATTTT. Translation gives CASSEARQGNTIYF.

The rearrangement joins TRBV7-9 to TRBJ1-2; D unclear. The CDR3 is 12 residues long. The V and J ends lost 5 bases and 8 bases respectively, with 12 bases between them. Germline V gene data show CDR1 as SEHNR and CDR2 as FQNEAQ (reference sequence). The CDR3 loop is CASSHDVGGYTF. CDR3 sequence (DNA): TGTGCCAGCAGCCACGACGTTGGGGGCTACACCTTC.

V usage is TRBV28 and J usage is TRBJ1-2, with D unclear. CDR1 is MDHEN, CDR2 SYDVKM, per germline. The CDR3 is made up of 12 amino acids. In DNA, the CDR3 is TGTGCTGCACACACATCTAACTATGGCTACACCTTC. Translating it yields CAAHTSNYGYTF.

The gene calls are TRBV2 and TRBJ2-3, with D tentatively TRBD1 (6 bases). The CDR3 is 13 amino acids. Germline V gives CDR1 SNHLY, CDR2 FYNNEI. The V end was cut by 7 bases, the J end by 3 bases, with 11 bases between. CDR3 DNA sequence: TGTGCCAGCAAATGGACAGTTACAGATACGCAGTATTTT. Protein sequence: CASKWTVTDTQYF.

V gene TRBV6-6 combines with J gene TRBJ2-3; D is ambiguous. Deletions cut 2 bases from V and 6 bases from J, with 12 bases between. The CDR3 length is 14 residues. Germline V gene sequence: CDR1 MNHNY, CDR2 SVGAGI (reference sequence). The CDR3 DNA reads as TGTGCCAGCAGTTACACCACTATCACCGATACGCAGTATTTT. Protein sequence: CASSYTTITDTQYF.

V usage is TRBV27 and J usage is TRBJ2-7, with 10 nucleotides matching TRBD1. The V gene's germline CDR1 is MNHEY and CDR2 SMNVEV (reference sequence). Germline trimming cut 4 bases from V and 1 base from J; bases unmatched to any gene: 4. The CDR3 is 15 amino acids. The chain's CDR3 is CASSWDRGGSYEQYF. The CDR3, as DNA: TGTGCCAGCAGTTGGGACAGGGGTGGGTCCTACGAGCAGTACTTC.

The CDR3 loop reads CASAEGWSTSGANVLTF. The DNA for the CDR3 is TGTGCTAGCGCCGAGGGGTGGAGCACGTCCGGGGCCAACGTCCTGACTTTC. The rearrangement uses TRBV12-5 and TRBJ2-6; D is possibly TRBD1 or TRBD2 (5 bases each). The CDR3 has 17 residues. V gave up 9 bases and J gave up 4 bases, with 22 bases separating them. The V gene's germline CDR1 is LGHNT and CDR2 FRNRAP.

The CDR3 loop is CASSLMGQDFDEQYF. CDR3 DNA: TGTGCCAGCAGCTTAATGGGACAGGACTTCGACGAGCAGTACTTC. J is TRBJ2-7 and V is TRBV7-2; 8 bases fit TRBD1. The ends lost 2 bases at V and 5 bases at J; junction bases unmatched: 8. The CDR3 totals 15 residues. CDR1 and CDR2 (germline): SGHTA, FQGNSA. The entire variable domain, with the rest obtained from reference TRBV7-2 and TRBJ2-7, is as follows: GAGVSQSPSNKVTEKGKDVELRCDPISGHTALYWYRQSLGQGLEFLIYFQGNSAPDKSGLPSDRFSAERTGGSVSTLTIQRTQQEDSAVYLCASSLMGQDFDEQYFGPGTRLTVT.

This sequence joins TRBV5-1 and TRBJ2-1, with D uncertain. CDR3 length equals 13 residues. Germline lookup yields CDR1 SGHRS and CDR2 YFSETQ. V was clipped by 3 bases and J by 2 bases, with 6 bases between them. The CDR3 loop is CASSWGAYNEQFF. In DNA form, the CDR3 reads TGCGCCAGCAGCTGGGGTGCCTACAATGAGCAGTTCTTC. Combining the CDR3 with reference TRBV5-1 and TRBJ2-1 gives the whole variable domain KAGVTQTPRYLIKTRGQQVTLSCSPISGHRSVSWYQQTPGQGLQFLFEYFSETQRNKGNFPGRFSGRQFSNSRSEMNVSTLELGDSALYLCASSWGAYNEQFFGPGTRLTVL.

The chain combines TRBV10-3 with TRBJ1-1; D possibly corresponds to TRBD1 (6 bases). The CDR3 contains 18 residues. Germline values: CDR1 ENHRY, CDR2 SYGVKD. V was shortened by 6 bases and J by 6 bases, with 29 bases between the two germline ends. CDR3 in amino acids: CAISLVRPAGGLFSEAFF. The DNA of the CDR3 is TGTGCCATCAGCCTCGTACGCCCGGCGGGGGGGCTCTTTTCTGAAGCTTTCTTT.

This rearrangement joins TRBV9 to TRBJ2-2; D ambiguous. V lost 3 bases and J lost 2, with 20 bases in between. The CDR3 is 18 residues long. Germline lookup yields CDR1 SGDLS and CDR2 YYNGEE. The CDR3 sequence is CASSAKSDPYSNTGELFF. The DNA for the CDR3 is TGTGCCAGCAGCGCTAAGTCGGACCCATATTCTAACACCGGGGAGCTGTTTTTT.

Points on this clone: The sample holds other DNA sequences that translate to the same CDR3. The chain uses TRBV5-1 and TRBJ2-3, with 10 nucleotides matching TRBD1. V lost 0 bases and J lost 0; bases outside the gene matches: 1. This CDR3 is built from 16 residues. CDR1 SGHRS and CDR2 YFSETQ come from the germline V gene. The CDR3 protein is CASSLGQGASTDTQYF. The CDR3 bases are TGCGCCAGCAGCTTGGGACAGGGGGCTAGCACAGATACGCAGTATTTT.

The rearrangement links TRBV7-2 to TRBJ2-1; unclear D gene. The CDR3 contains 13 residues. Trimming cost V 0 bases and J 8 bases, with 8 bases left between them. Germline loops: CDR1 SGHTA, CDR2 FQGNSA. CDR3 residues: CASSLARVDEQFF. DNA of the CDR3: TGTGCCAGCAGCTTAGCCCGTGTAGATGAGCAGTTCTTC. Complete variable domain (other parts from reference TRBV7-2 and TRBJ2-1): GAGVSQSPSNKVTEKGKDVELRCDPISGHTALYWYRQSLGQGLEFLIYFQGNSAPDKSGLPSDRFSAERTGGSVSTLTIQRTQQEDSAVYLCASSLARVDEQFFGPGTRLTVL.

This clone was seen a single time. DNA of the CDR3: TGTGCCAGCAGCTTGGGAGGGGATGGGACCAGAACGAATGGCTACACCTTC. It specifies CASSLGGDGTRTNGYTF. V gene TRBV28 combines with J gene TRBJ1-2; TRBD1 might be the D (5 bases). The germline V and J ends were trimmed by 6 bases and 6 bases, with 26 bases remaining between them. CDR3 length equals 17 residues. Per the germline V gene, CDR1 is MDHEN and CDR2 is SYDVKM.

This chain links TRBV5-1 with TRBJ1-3; D gene uncertain. CDR1 SGHRS and CDR2 YFSETQ come from the germline V gene. V lost 0 bases and J 2 bases, leaving 15 bases between the germline ends. This CDR3 is built from 17 residues. CDR3 in amino acids: CASSLAAGLQAGNTIYF. In nucleotides, the CDR3 is TGCGCCAGCAGCTTGGCGGCTGGGTTGCAGGCTGGAAACACCATATATTTT.

This chain connects TRBV6-1 to TRBJ2-3; the D gene is possibly TRBD1 (6 bases). Germline CDR1 is MNHNS and CDR2 is SASEGT. Trimming stripped 4 bases from V and 9 bases from J, with 14 bases between. This CDR3 region has 13 residues. DNA for the CDR3: TGTGCCAGCAGTGGACTTATACAGGGAACGCAGTATTTT. Protein product: CASSGLIQGTQYF.

The chain links TRBV25-1 to TRBJ2-1; D remains ambiguous. Per the germline V gene, CDR1 is MGHDK and CDR2 is SYGVNS. This CDR3 spans 12 amino acids. Between the trimmed V and J ends, which lost 7 bases and 6 bases, there was a span of 10 bases. CDR3 in amino acids: CASTSGFNEQFF. CDR3 nucleotides: TGTGCCAGCACCTCCGGCTTCAATGAGCAGTTCTTC.

The rearrangement links TRBV27 to TRBJ2-7, with TRBD2 matching over 11 bases. The CDR3 totals 22 residues. V lost 1 base and J lost 5; bases outside the gene matches: 25. CDR1 and CDR2 from the germline V gene are MNHEY and SMNVEV (reference sequence). CDR3 sequence reads: CASSLLGPRGLAGGPLVDEQYF. For the CDR3, the DNA is TGTGCCAGCAGTTTATTAGGCCCTAGGGGGCTAGCGGGAGGACCTCTCGTGGACGAGCAGTACTTC.

J is TRBJ2-7 and V is TRBV7-2; tentatively, D is TRBD2 (5 bases). V lost 3 bases and J lost 2, with 14 bases in between. Germline loops: CDR1 SGHTA, CDR2 FQGNSA. This CDR3 has 15 amino acids. CDR3 coding DNA: TGTGCCAGCAGCTTTACAGCGGCCGGACCCTACGAGCAGTACTTC. Its translation: CASSFTAAGPYEQYF.

V usage is TRBV4-2 and J usage is TRBJ2-3, with a weak D call TRBD2 (6 bases). Germline V gives CDR1 LGHNA, CDR2 YNFKEQ. The V end was cut by 0 bases, the J end by 1 base, with 11 bases between. The CDR3 consists of 16 residues. The DNA of the CDR3 is TGTGCCAGCAGCCAAGATTTGACTAGGCGCACAGATACGCAGTATTTT. It is translated as CASSQDLTRRTDTQYF.